This T cell receptor beta chain was recovered during a study of blood T cells in healthy people across ages. Combining a sample-barcoded 5' primer with a J-beta primer mix, a second PCR ran for 7 to 11 cycles. A template-switch adaptor that had 12 random nucleotides put a tag on each cDNA molecule. TCRdb called the 5' RACE reads again in MiXCR, with one record for every CDR3 protein. In the table there are about 800,000 distinct CDR3 sequences, around a quarter of which are singletons. Total RNA was extracted at no less than 6 micrograms per sample. These same data were also listed under a study on T cells of mothers and their children. In that study: From each mother came over 9 million TCR beta CDR3 reads, and from each child came around 2.7 million.

This receptor was obtained from a boy younger than 18 in good health. Specimen: blood.

The CDR3 loop is CASRFRGAGSNTEAFF. The CDR3 bases are TGTGCCAGCAGATTTAGGGGGGCGGGATCAAACACTGAAGCTTTCTTT. The chain carries TRBV7-2 and TRBJ1-1; TRBD1 might be the D (6 bases). From germline, CDR1 is SGHTA and CDR2 FQGNSA. The CDR3 covers 16 residues. The V end lost 6 bases, the J end lost 2 bases, and 19 bases lay between the germline ends.